These T cell receptor beta chains were read from a single sample in a study of shared clonotypes between healthy human individuals. Libraries were prepared by immunoSEQ multiplex PCR; TCRdb keeps only in-frame clonotypes and omits some of them. The sample carries 950,000 to 1,100,000 clones, about 75% recorded once. Sequencing was carried out using memory CD4+ T cells sorted from blood. The receptors were gathered from a man between 18 and 35 years old in good health. The CDR3 runs from the conserved cysteine through the conserved F or W. Each record gives: V gene, clone size, J gene, CDR3 protein. Rows may omit the clone size; those that give it use once, few, many or a size class.

>TRBV19|-|TRBJ1-2
CASTIGDRGKGYTF
>TRBV4-1|many|TRBJ2-7
CASSRAASGSYEQYF
>TRBV5-1|-|TRBJ2-7
CASSREGGAPYEQYF
>TRBV5-1|-|TRBJ2-1
CASRGWGPNNEQFF
>TRBV6-1|-|TRBJ2-2
CATSRGHTGELFF
>TRBV5-5|-|TRBJ1-2
CASSLASGSSSYGYTF
>TRBV6-1|-|TRBJ2-5
CASSRGSDTQYF
>TRBV7-9|-|TRBJ2-7
CASSPSGDRQTYEQYF
>TRBV28|-|TRBJ1-4
CASSLIGGRDEKLFF
>TRBV5-1|-|TRBJ2-1
CASSPSVGGSYNEQFF
>TRBV2|-|TRBJ2-7
CASSPEGLAGLKQYF
>TRBV7-9|many|TRBJ1-5
CASSSQGGQPQHF